This TCR beta chain was documented in a study of long-term antiretroviral therapy in people with HIV. Study summary: Of all samples, the earliest predate the 2015 immediate-ART recommendation by about a decade. The study, taken as a whole, reports: Samples were collected from the mid-2000s to the late 2010s under possibly less effective ART regimens. Diversity went up after ART and still fell short of transplant donor controls.

CDR1 MNHEY and CDR2 SMNVEV come from the germline V gene (reference sequence). This CDR3 spans 12 amino acids. V was trimmed by 3 bases and J by 4 bases, leaving 4 bases between them. This clone occurred a few times. Its antigen remains unidentified. HIV-positive participants were all treated in the United States. An immunoSEQ assay, version v3.0, was performed at survey level. The repertoire was sequenced with immunoSEQ multiplex PCR; TCRdb's copy has only in-frame clones and lacks some. The sample consists of some 19,000 clones, approximately 84% of them appearing once. The TCR comes from a man aged 18 to 29 with HIV. J is TRBJ1-5 and V is TRBV27, with D unclear. The material was unsorted PBMCs, obtained 0.9 years after starting antiretroviral therapy. The CDR3 DNA is TGTGCCAGCAGTTTTTTTAATCAGCCCCAGCATTTT. Protein sequence: CASSFFNQPQHF.